A single sample is the source of the 13 T cell receptor beta chains below, sequenced in a study of breast tumors, draining lymph nodes, adjacent tissues. Breast cancer patients provided tissue from their axillary draining lymph nodes. MiXCR, applied by TCRdb to the multiplex PCR reads, yields one record per CDR3 protein. The table has some 150,000 distinct CDR3 sequences, 20% to 25% seen once. Sample: axillary lymph node tissue. The receptors derive from a female donor with breast cancer. Some clones in this sample may be carry-over from other donors' samples.

This clonotype showed up just a few times. This sequence joins TRBV20-1 and TRBJ2-2, with 9 nucleotides matching TRBD2. CDR1 and CDR2 (germline): DFQATT, SNEGSKA (reference sequence). This CDR3 has 16 residues. The J segment lost 4 bases and the V segment lost 0 bases, leaving 6 bases of the junction unmatched. The CDR3 sequence: CSARDPELAGTGELFF. In nucleotides, the CDR3 is TGCAGTGCTAGAGATCCCGAACTAGCGGGCACCGGGGAGCTGTTTTTT.

There are many counts of this clonotype. The genes are TRBV24-1 and TRBJ2-1; 12 nucleotides line up with TRBD2. CDR3 length: 16 residues. V was pared by 4 bases and J by 8 bases, with 8 bases of the junction left unmatched. The germline V gene has CDR1 KGHDR and CDR2 SFDVKD. The CDR3 loop reads CATSDPRGLAGDEQFF. CDR3 coding DNA: TGTGCCACCAGTGACCCCCGGGGACTAGCGGGCGATGAGCAGTTCTTC.

The count of this clonotype is one. Just one base apart from a much larger clone, this may be a read error. The CDR3 region is CASMMTGRGNQPQHF. CDR3 DNA: TGTGCCAGCATGATGACAGGGAGGGGCAATCAGCCCCAGCATTTT. The chain links TRBV2 to TRBJ1-5; 7 nucleotides align to TRBD1. This CDR3 is built from 15 residues. CDR1 SNHLY and CDR2 FYNNEI come from the germline V gene. The V segment lost 7 bases and the J segment 2 bases; nucleotides outside the gene matches: 8.

This clonotype appeared many times. The chain joins TRBV7-9 to TRBJ2-2, with TRBD1 identical over 8 bases. The CDR3 runs to 16 residues. Per germline, CDR1 SEHNR and CDR2 FQNEAQ (reference sequence). The V gene end was trimmed by 5 bases and the J gene end by 6 bases; junction bases not matched to a gene: 11. The chain's CDR3 is CASSIGQGGWAGELFF. CDR3 DNA: TGTGCCAGCAGCATAGGACAGGGAGGTTGGGCCGGGGAGCTGTTTTTT.

Many counts were recorded for this clonotype. This chain links TRBV7-9 with TRBJ1-4; maybe TRBD1 (5 bases). This CDR3 has 12 residues. Germline V gene sequence: CDR1 SEHNR, CDR2 FQNEAQ (reference sequence). Trimming pared 4 bases from V and 11 bases from J, leaving 11 bases between. The CDR3 here is CASSSGPLKLFF. DNA of the CDR3: TGTGCCAGCAGCTCGGGACCGCTCAAACTGTTTTTT.

On this clonotype: One base away lies a much larger clone, so this may be a sequencing read error. The chain joins TRBV7-9 to TRBJ1-6, with 9 bases fitting TRBD1. Germline CDR1 reads SEHNR; CDR2 reads FQNEAQ (reference sequence). The V gene end was trimmed by 3 bases and the J gene end by 6 bases; junction bases not matched to a gene: 9. This CDR3 comprises 17 residues. In DNA form, the CDR3 reads TGTGCCAGCAGCTTTACCGGGACAGGGAACCCTAATTCACCCCTCCACTTT. Encoded protein: CASSFTGTGNPNSPLHF.

The CDR3 reads CASKTGTGGYTF. For the CDR3, the DNA is TGTGCCAGCAAGACGGGAACCGGTGGCTACACCTTC. V is TRBV27 and J is TRBJ1-2; D unresolved. The CDR3 has 12 residues. Trimming took 7 bases from V and 7 from J, leaving 13 bases between them. In germline, CDR1 is MNHEY, CDR2 SMNVEV (reference sequence).

This clonotype was recorded at least ten times. The genes are TRBV4-2 and TRBJ2-2; D is unclear. CDR1 and CDR2 (germline): LGHNA, YNFKEQ. Trimming cost V 1 base and J 8 bases, with 11 bases left between them. CDR3 size: 14 residues. The CDR3 bases are TGTGCCAGCAGCCAAGGAAAGGGTATGGGGGAGCTGTTTTTT. Translating it yields CASSQGKGMGELFF.

This clonotype has at least ten counts. The chain is built from TRBV11-1 and TRBJ2-3; D is perhaps TRBD2 (6 bases). CDR1 is SGHAT, CDR2 FQDESV, per germline (reference sequence). V lost 7 bases to trimming and J lost 0 bases, with 17 bases between them. The CDR3 totals 16 residues. The CDR3 region has the DNA TGTGCCAGCACCGAGAGGACTACCCCTAGCACAGATACGCAGTATTTT. As protein: CASTERTTPSTDTQYF.

This clonotype was found many times. The chain is built from TRBV3-1 and TRBJ2-5; TRBD2 matches at 7 bases. V lost 1 base, J lost 5 bases, and 10 bases stayed unmatched. This CDR3 region has 16 residues. CDR1 LGHDT and CDR2 YNNKEL come from the germline V gene (reference sequence). CDR3 nucleotides: TGTGCCAGCAGCCAAGGCGCGATGGCCGGGGGGGAGACCCAGTACTTC. It translates to CASSQGAMAGGETQYF.

In its sample, this clonotype was seen many times. The rearrangement links TRBV10-2 to TRBJ1-6, with 10 bases matching TRBD1. CDR1 and CDR2 from the germline V gene are WSHSY and SAAADI. Trimming removed 4 bases from V and 7 bases from J; junction bases left unmatched: 4. The CDR3 is 15 amino acids. The CDR3 loop is CASSATGQGNSPLHF. The CDR3 DNA reads TGCGCCAGCAGTGCAACGGGACAGGGGAATTCACCCCTCCACTTT.

In this sample, this clonotype turned up many times. The CDR3 reads CASSLAKTGFTGELFF. The CDR3 DNA sequence: TGCGCCAGCAGCTTGGCCAAAACGGGGTTCACCGGGGAGCTGTTTTTT. The rearrangement joins TRBV5-1 to TRBJ2-2, with D tentatively TRBD2 (5 bases). Germline values: CDR1 SGHRS, CDR2 YFSETQ. V gave up 0 bases and J gave up 4 bases, with 13 bases separating them. The CDR3 length is 16 residues. Together with reference TRBV5-1 and TRBJ2-2, the CDR3 gives the full variable domain: KAGVTQTPRYLIKTRGQQVTLSCSPISGHRSVSWYQQTPGQGLQFLFEYFSETQRNKGNFPGRFSGRQFSNSRSEMNVSTLELGDSALYLCASSLAKTGFTGELFFGEGSRLTVL.

The chain carries TRBV14 and TRBJ2-4; 10 bases line up with TRBD2. CDR1 SGHDN and CDR2 FVKESK come from the germline V gene. The ends lost 2 bases at V and 2 bases at J; junction bases unmatched: 9. There are 18 residues in the CDR3. The CDR3 loop is CASSQFASGRDTKNIQYF. CDR3 bases: TGTGCCAGCAGCCAATTTGCTAGCGGGAGAGACACCAAAAACATTCAGTACTTC.